A selection of T cell receptor beta chains follows, all from one sample in a study of beta chain features in type 1 diabetes. Assay: immunoSEQ multiplex PCR; the TCRdb copy retains only in-frame clones and omits some. The sample includes around 130,000 clones, 9% of them seen just once. Material: central memory CD4+ T cells from blood. These receptors were obtained from a young man with type 1 diabetes. Each CDR3 is given with its conserved first and last residue. Fields, in order: clone size, D gene, V gene, J gene, CDR3 DNA, CDR3 protein. A D gene is named only where the DNA matches it firmly. Rows may omit the clone size; those that give it use once, few, many or a size class.

few	NA	TRBV11-2	TRBJ2-1	TGTGCCAGCAGCCCCCCGGGATACAATGAGCAGTTCTTC	CASSPPGYNEQFF
NA	NA	TRBV7-9	TRBJ1-3	TGCGCCAGCAGCCAAGAGCCAGGCTCTGGAAACACCATATATTTT	CASSQEPGSGNTIYF
few	NA	TRBV19	TRBJ2-6	TGTGCCAGTAGTTCTAGTCCAGGACACAAGAGCGGGGCCAACGTCCTGACTTTC	CASSSSPGHKSGANVLTF
NA	TRBD1	TRBV30	TRBJ2-5	TGTGCCTGGAACCGGGACAGGCAAGAGACCCAGTACTTC	CAWNRDRQETQYF
NA	TRBD1	TRBV14	TRBJ1-2	TGTGCCAGCAGTTCCCCCGGGACAGCAACCTATGGCTACACCTTC	CASSSPGTATYGYTF
NA	TRBD2	TRBV23-1	TRBJ2-1	TGCGCCAGCAGTCAAAAATGCGTACTAGCGGGGGGGCGAAATGAGCAGTTCTTC	CASSQKCVLAGGRNEQFF
many	NA	TRBV5-1	TRBJ2-3	TGCGCCAGCAGCTCGGCCCCCGGGGCAGATACGCAGTATTTT	CASSSAPGADTQYF
NA	NA	TRBV5-1	TRBJ1-1	TGCGCCAGCAGCTTGCCAGGTCGGACTGAAGCTTTCTTT	CASSLPGRTEAFF
many	TRBD1	TRBV28	TRBJ2-1	TGTGCCAGCATAGAGGCCGGGACAGGCAATGAGCAGTTCTTC	CASIEAGTGNEQFF
NA	NA	TRBV9	TRBJ2-5	TGTGCCAGCAGCGTTTTCGGGGGTCAAGAGACCCAGTACTTC	CASSVFGGQETQYF
few	TRBD1	TRBV7-2	TRBJ2-4	TGTGCCAGCAACCCTGGACAGGGTCCGCAGTACTTC	CASNPGQGPQYF
few	TRBD1	TRBV5-4	TRBJ2-5	TGTGCCAGCAGCGCGGGGACAGGGGGCGCAGAGACCCAGTACTTC	CASSAGTGGAETQYF
few	NA	TRBV6-1	TRBJ2-1	TGTGCCAGCAGTCCGGCGGGACACAATGAGCAGTTCTTC	CASSPAGHNEQFF
NA	NA	TRBV5-6	TRBJ2-7	TGTGCCAGTCGATTTGGTGGGGTTCAGGGCGAGCAGTACTTC	CASRFGGVQGEQYF
NA	NA	TRBV9	TRBJ2-3	TGTGCCAGCAGCTCAGGCCATCAAACTAGCACAGATACGCAGTATTTT	CASSSGHQTSTDTQYF
NA	TRBD1	TRBV6-5	TRBJ1-2	TGTGCCAGCAGACCCGGACAGGGGAAGACCTATGGCTACACCTTC	CASRPGQGKTYGYTF
NA	NA	TRBV30	TRBJ1-5	TGTGCCTGGAGTGGAGGGTACCTTAATCAGCCCCAGCATTTT	CAWSGGYLNQPQHF
NA	TRBD2	TRBV7-2	TRBJ2-3	TGTGCCAGCAGCTTAGCCCCGGCGGGGGGGGATACGCAGTATTTT	CASSLAPAGGDTQYF
few	NA	TRBV5-4	TRBJ1-4	TGTGCCAGCAGCTCCCCGAATGAAAAACTGTTTTTT	CASSSPNEKLFF
NA	NA	TRBV9	TRBJ2-5	TGTGCCAGCAGCGTAGGGGGTAGCGGAGAGACCCAGTACTTC	CASSVGGSGETQYF
few	TRBD2	TRBV19	TRBJ2-1	TGTGCCAGTAGTATGTTAGCGGGGGGTTACAATGAGCAGTTCTTC	CASSMLAGGYNEQFF
few	NA	TRBV19	TRBJ2-7	TGTGCCAGTAGTATAGGAAAACAGGGAGTCGGCTACGAGCAGTACTTC	CASSIGKQGVGYEQYF
NA	NA	TRBV2	TRBJ1-5	TGTGCCAGCTCAGGTGGCAATCAGCCCCAGCATTTT	CASSGGNQPQHF
few	TRBD1	TRBV5-4	TRBJ2-7	TGTGCCAGCACCCCGGACAGGGGCTACGAGCAGTACTTC	CASTPDRGYEQYF
NA	NA	TRBV10-3	TRBJ2-1	TGTGCCATCAGTAGGAACGGGGAGTCGAATGAGCAGTTCTTC	CAISRNGESNEQFF
NA	NA	TRBV5-6	TRBJ1-2	TGTGCCAGCAGCTTGGAACAGAACTATGGCTACACCTTC	CASSLEQNYGYTF
few	TRBD1	TRBV7-6	TRBJ2-5	TGTGCCAGCAGCTGGACCGGGACAGAAGAGACCCAGTACTTC	CASSWTGTEETQYF
NA	NA	TRBV11-2	TRBJ1-4	TGTGCCAGCAGCTTAAGACAGAACAATGAAAAACTGTTTTTT	CASSLRQNNEKLFF